The source of this T cell receptor (beta chain) is a study of blood T cells in healthy people across ages. Study-wide findings and caveats: More naive CD4+ cells and higher diversity marked long-lived donors relative to aged donors. Roughly linear age-related decline in beta diversity appeared, significant by age around 40.

For this clonotype: Its antigen is as yet unknown.

A second about 7 to 12 cycle PCR used barcoded and J-beta primers. TCRdb independently ran MiXCR on the 5' RACE reads; one entry per CDR3 protein. The data show 1.4 million or so distinct CDR3 sequences, approximately 43% seen once. The germline CDR1 and CDR2 sequences are MDHEN and SYDVKM. The CDR3 has 19 amino acids. The V gene end was trimmed by 5 bases and the J gene end by 10 bases; junction bases not matched to a gene: 19. Sequencing used blood. The receptor comes from a young woman in good health. The rearrangement links TRBV28 to TRBJ2-1; 14 bases map to TRBD2. DNA of the CDR3: TGTGCCAGCAGTCCTGCCGGGACTAGCGGGAGTGGCATATTCGGAGAGCAGTTCTTC. It codes for CASSPAGTSGSGIFGEQFF.